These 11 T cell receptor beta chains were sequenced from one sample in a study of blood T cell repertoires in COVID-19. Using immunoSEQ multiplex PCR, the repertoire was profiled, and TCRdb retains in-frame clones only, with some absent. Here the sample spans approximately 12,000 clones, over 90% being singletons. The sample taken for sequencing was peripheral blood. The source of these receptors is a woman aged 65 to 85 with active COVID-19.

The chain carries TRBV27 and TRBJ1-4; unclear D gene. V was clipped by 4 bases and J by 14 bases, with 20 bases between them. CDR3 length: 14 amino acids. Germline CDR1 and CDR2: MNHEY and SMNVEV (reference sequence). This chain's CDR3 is CASSSAGFSFPLFF. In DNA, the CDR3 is TGTGCCAGCAGTTCCGCAGGATTCTCTTTCCCTCTGTTTTTT.

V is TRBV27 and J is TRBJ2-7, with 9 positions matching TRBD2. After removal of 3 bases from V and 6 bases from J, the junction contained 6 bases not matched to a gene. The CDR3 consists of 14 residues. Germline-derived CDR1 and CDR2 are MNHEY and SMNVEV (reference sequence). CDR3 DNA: TGTGCCAGCAGTTTTGGTAGCGGGAGTGGCGAGCAGTACTTC. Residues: CASSFGSGSGEQYF.

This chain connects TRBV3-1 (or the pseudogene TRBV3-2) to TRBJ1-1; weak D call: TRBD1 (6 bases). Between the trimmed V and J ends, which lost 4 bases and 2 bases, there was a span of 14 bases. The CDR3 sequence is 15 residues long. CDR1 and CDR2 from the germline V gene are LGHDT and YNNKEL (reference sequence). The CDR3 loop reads CASSPPRTANTEAFF. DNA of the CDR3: TGTGCCAGCAGCCCTCCTCGGACAGCTAACACTGAAGCTTTCTTT.

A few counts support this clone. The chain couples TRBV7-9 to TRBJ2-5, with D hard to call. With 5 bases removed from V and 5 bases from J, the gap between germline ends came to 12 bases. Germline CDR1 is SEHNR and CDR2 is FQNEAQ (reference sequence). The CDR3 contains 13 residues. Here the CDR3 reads CASSQLSQETQYF. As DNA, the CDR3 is TGTGCCAGCAGCCAACTAAGCCAGGAGACCCAGTACTTC.

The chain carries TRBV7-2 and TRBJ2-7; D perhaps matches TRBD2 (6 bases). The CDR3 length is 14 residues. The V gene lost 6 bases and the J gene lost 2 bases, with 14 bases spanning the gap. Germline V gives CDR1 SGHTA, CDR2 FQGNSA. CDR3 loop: CASRPSAGTYEQYF. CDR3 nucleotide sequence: TGTGCCAGCAGACCTAGCGCGGGAACCTACGAGCAGTACTTC.

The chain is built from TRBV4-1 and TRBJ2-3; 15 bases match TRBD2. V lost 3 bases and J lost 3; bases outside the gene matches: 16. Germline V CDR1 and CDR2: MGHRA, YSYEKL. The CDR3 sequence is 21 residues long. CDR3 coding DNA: TGCGCCAGCAGCCAGCCTCCGGGACTAGCGGGAGGCTGGTCGAGAACAGATACGCAGTATTTT. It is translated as CASSQPPGLAGGWSRTDTQYF.

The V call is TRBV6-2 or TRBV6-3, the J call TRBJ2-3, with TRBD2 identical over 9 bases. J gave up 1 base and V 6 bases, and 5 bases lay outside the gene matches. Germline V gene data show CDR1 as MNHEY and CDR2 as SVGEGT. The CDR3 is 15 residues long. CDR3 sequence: CASSIAGVGTDTQYF. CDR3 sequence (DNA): TGTGCCAGCAGCATAGCGGGAGTAGGCACAGATACGCAGTATTTT.

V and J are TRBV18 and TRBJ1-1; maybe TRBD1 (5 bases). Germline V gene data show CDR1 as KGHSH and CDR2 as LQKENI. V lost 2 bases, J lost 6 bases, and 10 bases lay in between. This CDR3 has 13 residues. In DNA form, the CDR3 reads TGTGCCAGCTCACCAGGGCAGGGCCCTGAAGCTTTCTTT. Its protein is CASSPGQGPEAFF.

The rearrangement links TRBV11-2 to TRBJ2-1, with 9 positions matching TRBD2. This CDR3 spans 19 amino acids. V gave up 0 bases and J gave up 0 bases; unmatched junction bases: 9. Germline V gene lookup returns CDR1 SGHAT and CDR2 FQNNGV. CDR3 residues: CASSLDPGAGLASYNEQFF. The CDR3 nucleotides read TGTGCCAGCAGCTTAGACCCTGGTGCGGGACTAGCCTCCTACAATGAGCAGTTCTTC.

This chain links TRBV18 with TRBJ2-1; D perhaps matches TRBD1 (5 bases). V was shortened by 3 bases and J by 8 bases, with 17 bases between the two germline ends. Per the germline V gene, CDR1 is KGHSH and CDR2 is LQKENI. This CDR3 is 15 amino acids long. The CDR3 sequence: CASSPENSRGDEQFF. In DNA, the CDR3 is TGTGCCAGCTCACCTGAAAATTCTAGGGGCGATGAGCAGTTCTTC.

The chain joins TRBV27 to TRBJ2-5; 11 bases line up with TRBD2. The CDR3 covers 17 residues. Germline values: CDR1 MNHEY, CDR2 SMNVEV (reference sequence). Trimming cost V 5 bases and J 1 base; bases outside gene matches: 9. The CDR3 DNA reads TGTGCCAGCAGTCCCTGGCTCGGGACTAGCGGCCAAGAGACCCAGTACTTC. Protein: CASSPWLGTSGQETQYF.